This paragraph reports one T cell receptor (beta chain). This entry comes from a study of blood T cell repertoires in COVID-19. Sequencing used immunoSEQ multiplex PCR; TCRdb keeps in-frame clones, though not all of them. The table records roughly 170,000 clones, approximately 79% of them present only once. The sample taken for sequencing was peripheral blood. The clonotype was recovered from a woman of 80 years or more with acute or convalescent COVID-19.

The CDR3 protein is CASSLRQNSPLHF. The CDR3 DNA is TGTGCCAGCAGCCTCAGACAGAATTCACCCCTCCACTTT. This rearrangement joins TRBV5-8 to TRBJ1-6, with TRBD1 as a possible D gene (5 bases). The CDR3 consists of 13 residues. The V end lost 4 bases, the J end lost 7 bases, and 9 bases lay between the germline ends. Germline lookup yields CDR1 SGHTS and CDR2 YDEGEE.